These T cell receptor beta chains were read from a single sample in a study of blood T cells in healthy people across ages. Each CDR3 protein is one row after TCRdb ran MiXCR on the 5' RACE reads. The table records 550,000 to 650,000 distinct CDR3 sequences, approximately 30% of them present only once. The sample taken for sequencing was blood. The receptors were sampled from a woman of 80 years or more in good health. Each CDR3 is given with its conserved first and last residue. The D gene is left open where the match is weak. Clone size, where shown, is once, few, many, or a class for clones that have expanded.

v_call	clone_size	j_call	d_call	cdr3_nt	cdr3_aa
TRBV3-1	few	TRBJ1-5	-	TGTGCCAGCAGCCACTCGGGGGGTTCTCAGCCCCAGCATTTT	CASSHSGGSQPQHF
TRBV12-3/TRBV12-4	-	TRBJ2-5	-	TGTGCCAGCAGTCCCTTATACCCAGCGGACCAAGAGACCCAGTACTTC	CASSPLYPADQETQYF
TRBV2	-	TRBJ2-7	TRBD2	TGTGCCAGCAGTGTCCCGGGGGGGGGGTACTCCTACGAGCAGTACTTC	CASSVPGGGYSYEQYF
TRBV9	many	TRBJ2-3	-	TGTGCCAGCAGCGTAAAACGGGCCTTTGATACGCAGTATTTT	CASSVKRAFDTQYF
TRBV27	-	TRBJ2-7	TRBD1	TGTGCCAGCGGGGAGCAGGGGGCATACGAGCAGTACTTC	CASGEQGAYEQYF
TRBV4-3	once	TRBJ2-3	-	TGCGCCAGCAGCCTTCGGACAGAAGAAAAGCAGTATTTT	CASSLRTEEKQYF
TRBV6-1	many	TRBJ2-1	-	TGTGCCAGTCCGCGCTACAATGAGCAGTTCTTC	CASPRYNEQFF
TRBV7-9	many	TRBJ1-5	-	TGTGCCAGCAGCCCAGGGTCCGGGACGAAGCGTCAGCCCCAGCATTTT	CASSPGSGTKRQPQHF
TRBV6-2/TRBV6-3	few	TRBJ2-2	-	TGTGCCAGCAGTTACGTGGGGGGAAGCACCGGGGAGCTGTTTTTT	CASSYVGGSTGELFF
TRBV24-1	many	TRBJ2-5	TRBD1	TGTGCCACCAGTGAGTACAGGGGTAAGACCCAGTACTTC	CATSEYRGKTQYF
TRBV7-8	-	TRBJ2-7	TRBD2	TGTGCCAGCAGCCCAGGGGGGCTAGCGGGGTCCTACGAGCAGTACTTC	CASSPGGLAGSYEQYF
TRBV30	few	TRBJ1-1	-	TGTGCCTGGAGTGTAGACGGCGGGACTGAAGCTTTCTTT	CAWSVDGGTEAFF
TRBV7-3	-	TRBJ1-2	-	TGTGCCAGCAGCTTGACCGGGTCAGGGGCGGATGGCTACTCCTTC	CASSLTGSGADGYSF
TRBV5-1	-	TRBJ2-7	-	TGCGCCAGCAGCTCACTACAGGGTCCCGAGCAGTACTTC	CASSSLQGPEQYF
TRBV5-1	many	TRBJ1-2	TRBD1	TGCGCCAGCAGCTTGGCCAGGGGGGCTGGTGATGGCTACACCTTC	CASSLARGAGDGYTF
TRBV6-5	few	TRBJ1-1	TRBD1	TGTGCCAGCAGCCCATCGTCGACAGGGTATTTCGAAGCTTTCTTT	CASSPSSTGYFEAFF
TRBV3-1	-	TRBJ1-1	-	TGTGCCAGCAGCCAAGCATTCGGAGTAGAAGCTTTCTTT	CASSQAFGVEAFF
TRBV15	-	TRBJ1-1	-	TGTGCCCAGCCTGAGAGTACGGCAACTGAAGCTTTCTTT	CAQPESTATEAFF
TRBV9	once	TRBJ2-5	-	TGTGCCAGCAGCGGCTGGGGCAGGGGATACGAGACCCAGTACTTC	CASSGWGRGYETQYF
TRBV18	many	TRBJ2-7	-	TGTGCCAGCTCACCCAGGAGGTTAGGCTACGAGCAGTACTTC	CASSPRRLGYEQYF
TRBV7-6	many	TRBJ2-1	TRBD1	TGTGCCAGCAGCTTAGGGGGACAGAAGCAGTTCTTC	CASSLGGQKQFF
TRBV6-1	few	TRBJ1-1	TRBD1	TGTGCCAGCGGGAAAGGACAGGGGAAAACTGAAGCTTTCTTT	CASGKGQGKTEAFF
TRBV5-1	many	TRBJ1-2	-	TGCGCCAGCAGCATGGACGCTCTAGGCGGCTACACCTTC	CASSMDALGGYTF
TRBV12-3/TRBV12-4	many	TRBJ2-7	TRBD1	TGTGCCAGCACCCCCGGGACAGGAGACTACGAGCAGTACTTC	CASTPGTGDYEQYF
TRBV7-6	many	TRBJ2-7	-	TGTGCCAGCAGCCAGCCGGGAGAGAGCTCCTACGAGCAGTACTTC	CASSQPGESSYEQYF
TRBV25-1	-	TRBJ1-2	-	TGTGCCAGCAGTGCGGGGATGGCCTATGGCTACACCTTC	CASSAGMAYGYTF
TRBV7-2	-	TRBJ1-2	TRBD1	TGTGCCAGCAGCCCTTGGACAGGGGCTAACTATGGCTACACCTTC	CASSPWTGANYGYTF
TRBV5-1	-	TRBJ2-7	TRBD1	TGCGCCAGCAGCTTGGTCCTGGGACAGACCTACGAGCAGTACTTC	CASSLVLGQTYEQYF
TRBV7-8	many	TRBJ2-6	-	TGTGCCAGCAGCTTAGTGGCTGGGGCTGGGGCCAACGTCCTGACTTTC	CASSLVAGAGANVLTF
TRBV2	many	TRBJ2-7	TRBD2	TGTGCCAGCCAGCGGGGGGGCCCAAACGAGCAGTACTTC	CASQRGGPNEQYF
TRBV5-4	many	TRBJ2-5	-	TGTGCCAGCAGCGGAGGGGGTGGAGAGACCCAGTACTTC	CASSGGGGETQYF
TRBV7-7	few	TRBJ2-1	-	TGTGCTAGCAGCCGGGAGTCAGGGATGAGCGATGAGCAGTTCTTC	CASSRESGMSDEQFF
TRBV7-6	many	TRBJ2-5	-	TGTGCCAGCAGCTTAGGCGGGCTACCAGAGACCCAGTACTTC	CASSLGGLPETQYF
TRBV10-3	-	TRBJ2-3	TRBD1	TGTGCCACCACGCCGACAGGGTTGGACACAGATACGCAGTATTTT	CATTPTGLDTDTQYF
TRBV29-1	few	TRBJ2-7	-	TGCAGCGTTGAATTTAGGTACGAGCAGTACTTC	CSVEFRYEQYF
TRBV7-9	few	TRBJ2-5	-	TGTGCCGGCAGCTTAGTCCTTCTGACCCAGTACTTC	CAGSLVLLTQYF
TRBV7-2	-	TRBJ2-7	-	TGTGCCAGCAGCCCCGGGACTTTCTCCTACAATGAGCAGTACTTC	CASSPGTFSYNEQYF
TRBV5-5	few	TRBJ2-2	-	TGTGCCAGCAGCTGGGGCTTTGTAAACACCGGGGAGCTGTTTTTT	CASSWGFVNTGELFF
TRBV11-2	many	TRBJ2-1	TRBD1	TGTGCCAGCAGCTTTGGGACAGGGGGTAACTACAATGAGCAGTTCTTC	CASSFGTGGNYNEQFF
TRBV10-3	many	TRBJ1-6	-	TGTGCCATCAGTACAGGGAATTCACCCCTCCACTTT	CAISTGNSPLHF
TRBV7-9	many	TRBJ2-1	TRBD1	TGTGCCAGCAGCCGGGCGACAGGGGGGGTATCGGAGCAGTTCTTC	CASSRATGGVSEQFF
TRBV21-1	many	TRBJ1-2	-	TGTGCCAGCAGCGAAGACCGGGACAGGTGCTATGGCTACACCTTC	CASSEDRDRCYGYTF